The 4 T cell receptor beta chains below all came from one sample that was sequenced in a study of T cells in Graves' hyperthyroidism and ophthalmopathy. Amplified regions were TCR beta CDR3 sequences from RNA transcripts. The HTBI primer set served for first-round RT-PCR of the TCR CDR3. Each CDR3 protein is one row after TCRdb ran MiXCR on the multiplex PCR reads. The table lists hundreds of thousands of distinct CDR3 sequences, 15% to 20% of them singletons, with 3.7% in the top ten. The sample was blood. All receptors come from a young woman with Graves' hyperthyroidism.

This clonotype has more than one count but fewer than ten. This sequence joins TRBV7-2 and TRBJ1-3; TRBD1 aligns across 7 bases. The CDR3 length is 20 residues. CDR1 and CDR2 from the germline V gene are SGHTA and FQGNSA. Trimming removed 3 bases from V and 3 bases from J; junction bases left unmatched: 20. The DNA for the CDR3 is TGTGCCAGCAGCTTTTCCTCTTGGGCAGGGGGTTATTTACTTGGAAACACCATATATTTT. Protein product: CASSFSSWAGGYLLGNTIYF.

This clonotype appeared many times. V is TRBV6-5 and J is TRBJ1-2, with D unresolved. Between the trimmed V and J ends, which lost 4 bases and 7 bases, there was a span of 7 bases. This CDR3 is built from 11 residues. Germline CDR1 MNHEY, CDR2 SVGAGI. CDR3 bases: TGTGCCAGCAGTTCGGGATCTGGCTACACCTTC. Translating gives CASSSGSGYTF.

Notes on this clonotype: With a much larger clone just one base away, this may be a read error. The chain carries TRBV12-3 or TRBV12-4 and TRBJ1-2; no clear D. V shed 6 bases and J shed 4 bases, with 15 bases lying between them. The CDR3 sequence is 14 residues long. CDR3: CASSPAGYSYGYTF. The CDR3 region has the DNA TGTGCCAGCAGCCCGGCGGGGTATAGCTATGGCTACACCTTC.

This clonotype came up many times. The CDR3 bases are TGCAGGCCGCTTAAGGCAGGGAATCAAGAGACCCAGTACTTC. Translated, it gives CRPLKAGNQETQYF. The V call is TRBV20-1, the J call TRBJ2-5; D perhaps matches TRBD1 (5 bases). CDR1 is DFQATT, CDR2 SNEGSKA, per germline (reference sequence). This CDR3 comprises 14 residues.